This TCR beta chain was recovered during a study of cytomegalovirus exposure and HLA in healthy donors. Whole-study findings and limits: Later analysis identified 16,951 TCR beta sequences associated with HLA alleles, using a false discovery rate threshold of 0.05. CMV serostatus was the only recorded immune exposure for donors. CMV antigen specificity of a few CMV-associated chains was confirmed in vitro.

It was with 60 Vbeta and 13 Jbeta primers that the PCR ran. Original processing notes: Approximately 79 million unique TCR beta chains, about 11 million of them shared, were counted by a later analysis. Some clones are missing from TCRdb's copy, which holds only in-frame ones; the method was immunoSEQ multiplex PCR. That table gives V, J and clone size, and the DNA gave D and trimming. The table records 49,000 or so clones, about 81% of them present only once. Comment on this clone: Its specificity is not known.

The specimen sequenced was PBMCs. The clonotype was recovered from a boy aged 5-17 years in good health and CMV-seropositive.

This CDR3 reads CASSEGSSDEKLFF. CDR3 bases: TGCGCCAGCAGTGAGGGGAGCAGCGATGAAAAACTGTTTTTT. The V gene is TRBV10-1, the J gene TRBJ1-4; D gene unclear. In germline, CDR1 is WNHNN, CDR2 SYGVQD (reference sequence). The CDR3 consists of 14 residues. V shed 2 bases and J shed 6 bases, with 10 bases lying between them.